This T cell receptor (beta chain) was retrieved from a study of beta chain features in type 1 diabetes. The study's findings and limits: Moderate yet significant TCRB CDR3 shortening was seen in Type 1 diabetes patients in all four CD4+ subsets. For TCRB rearrangement, an influence of HLA type remained unresolved here.

As concerns this clone: Its antigen is not known. Other DNA sequences in the same sample also yield this CDR3.

The CDR3 runs to 15 residues. Trimming stripped 2 bases from V and 2 bases from J, with 11 bases between. CDR1 is MNHEY and CDR2 is SVGAGI in the germline V gene. The entirety of the isolated RNA underwent reverse transcription, so expressed TCRB transcripts were sequenced. An average of about 3.6 million reads was obtained for naive, central memory and regulatory T cell samples. Some clones are missing from TCRdb's copy, which holds only in-frame ones; the method was immunoSEQ multiplex PCR. The sample contains roughly 380,000 clones, around 20% of which appear only once. Every donor had blood drawn once into heparin, around 0.12 L on average.

The specimen sequenced was naive CD4+ T cells from blood. The chain combines TRBV6-5 with TRBJ2-3; TRBD1 might be the D (6 bases). The sequence was obtained from a woman aged 18 to 35 in good health. CDR3 sequence: CASSYGGGPTDTQYF. CDR3 DNA sequence: TGTGCCAGCAGTTACGGGGGCGGCCCCACAGATACGCAGTATTTT.